This T cell receptor beta chain comes out of a study of blood T cell repertoires in COVID-19. Whole-study context: Collection of acute and convalescent COVID-19 samples took place in the United States, Italy and Spain.

Source study methods: Nucleated cell counts were estimated from reference gene primer amplification. Assay used: immunoSEQ multiplex PCR; TCRdb lists only in-frame clones, some missing. V, J and clone size are those of that table, while D and trimming were read from the DNA. Of over 200,000 clones listed, approximately 85% are singletons. This CDR3 is 11 amino acids long. Trimming stripped 6 bases from V and 2 bases from J, with 2 bases between. The germline V gene encodes CDR1 ENHRY and CDR2 SYGVKD. The clonotype originates from a human donor in a cohort sampled during active COVID-19. V is TRBV10-3 and J is TRBJ1-3; D gene unclear. Specimen: peripheral blood. CDR3 coding DNA: TGTGCCATCAGCACTGGAAACACCATATATTTT. Protein sequence: CAISTGNTIYF.